The rows below give T cell receptor beta chains drawn from one sample of a study of T cell clonotyping in hematopoietic cell transplantation. TCRdb keeps only in-frame clones here, not all; method: immunoSEQ multiplex PCR. This repertoire shows 10,000 or so clones, around 97% found once; its top ten account for 2% to 2.5%. The source was peripheral blood mononuclear cells, collected 100 days after allogeneic stem cell transplant. The source is a male patient in his sixties who had an allogeneic stem cell transplant from a related donor, so the T cells may come from the graft donor. Some clones in this sample may be carry-over from other donors' samples. CDR3s include the opening cysteine and the closing phenylalanine or tryptophan. Fields, in order: D gene, clone size, CDR3 length, V gene, J gene, CDR3 protein, CDR3 DNA. D genes are given only for firm matches. The size field is filled for only some rows; it gives once, few, many or a size class.

>-|-|15|TRBV4-3|TRBJ1-2
CASSQGTLIWGGYTF
TGCGCCAGCAGCCAAGGGACCCTAATTTGGGGAGGGTACACCTTC
>-|once|16|TRBV9|TRBJ2-1
CASSPQAPMGYNEQFF
TGTGCCAGCAGCCCCCAGGCCCCAATGGGCTACAATGAGCAGTTCTTC
>-|-|15|TRBV18|TRBJ1-5
CASSPVREVNQPQHF
TGTGCCAGCTCACCGGTCAGGGAGGTCAATCAGCCCCAGCATTTT
>-|-|15|TRBV5-3|TRBJ1-5
CARSPASDSNQPQHF
TGTGCCAGAAGCCCGGCCAGCGATAGCAATCAGCCCCAGCATTTT
>-|-|15|TRBV5-1|TRBJ1-2
CASSPSAGGQRGYTF
TGCGCCAGCAGCCCCTCAGCAGGCGGACAACGTGGCTACACCTTC
>-|-|12|TRBV7-8|TRBJ1-1
CASSQGGTEAFF
TGTGCCAGCAGCCAAGGGGGGACAGAAGCTTTCTTT
>-|-|13|TRBV25-1|TRBJ2-7
CASSEYGVDEQYF
TGTGCCAGCAGTGAATATGGGGTGGACGAGCAGTACTTC
>-|-|14|TRBV6-5|TRBJ1-5
CASSSGGGRQPQHF
TGTGCCAGCAGCTCGGGTGGGGGGAGACAGCCCCAGCATTTT
>-|-|15|TRBV6-1|TRBJ1-2
CASSFTTDRVYGYTF
TGTGCCAGCAGCTTTACGACCGACAGAGTCTATGGCTACACCTTC
>-|-|16|TRBV7-2|TRBJ2-2
CASSWRGRGGTGELFF
TGTGCCAGCAGCTGGAGGGGCAGGGGGGGCACCGGGGAGCTGTTTTTT
>-|-|13|TRBV7-2|TRBJ1-4
CASSKPGDEKLFF
TGTGCCAGCAGCAAACCAGGGGATGAAAAACTGTTTTTT
>-|-|13|TRBV7-8|TRBJ2-7
CASSFEAAYEQYF
TGTGCCAGCAGCTTCGAGGCGGCCTACGAGCAGTACTTC
>TRBD1|-|12|TRBV30|TRBJ1-2
CAWAGTGQPYTF
TGTGCCTGGGCCGGGACAGGGCAGCCCTACACCTTC
>TRBD1|-|15|TRBV28|TRBJ1-2
CASSLGQGLVGGYTF
TGTGCCAGCAGTTTGGGACAGGGTCTAGTAGGAGGCTACACCTTC
>TRBD1|-|15|TRBV6-1|TRBJ2-5
CASSERYRGQETQYF
TGTGCCAGCAGTGAAAGGTACAGGGGGCAAGAGACCCAGTACTTC
>TRBD1|once|17|TRBV4-2|TRBJ2-3
CASSQGSGQGFTDTQYF
TGTGCCAGCAGCCAAGGCTCGGGACAGGGTTTCACAGATACGCAGTATTTT
>TRBD2|once|17|TRBV7-2|TRBJ2-7
CASSRNGLLAGVLEQYF
TGTGCCAGCAGCCGAAACGGGTTACTAGCGGGGGTACTCGAGCAGTACTTC
>-|-|14|TRBV5-8|TRBJ1-3
CASALGISGNTIYF
TGTGCCAGTGCCCTAGGGATCTCTGGAAACACCATATATTTT
>-|-|15|TRBV5-1|TRBJ1-1
CASSLARQGGSEAFF
TGCGCCAGCAGCTTGGCCCGCCAGGGAGGCTCTGAAGCTTTCTTT
>TRBD2|-|16|TRBV7-2|TRBJ2-1
CASSPTSGGAFNEQFF
TGTGCCAGCAGCCCCACTAGCGGGGGGGCTTTCAATGAGCAGTTCTTC
>-|once|12|TRBV30|TRBJ2-7
CAWNPTGSEQYF
TGTGCCTGGAACCCCACAGGGAGTGAGCAGTACTTC
>-|-|12|TRBV14|TRBJ1-2
CASSSKGYGYTF
TGTGCCAGCAGCTCCAAGGGGTATGGCTACACCTTC
>-|once|12|TRBV6-1|TRBJ2-7
CANGKDSYEQYF
TGTGCCAACGGAAAGGACTCCTACGAGCAGTACTTC
>-|-|14|TRBV27|TRBJ2-7
CASSLKFTGYEQYF
TGTGCCAGCAGTTTAAAATTTACTGGCTACGAGCAGTACTTC
>-|-|13|TRBV11-3|TRBJ1-4
CASSFNPTGKLFF
TGTGCCAGCAGCTTTAATCCCACCGGGAAGCTGTTTTTT
>TRBD1|-|17|TRBV5-1|TRBJ2-7
CASSFGQGVSEAYEQYF
TGCGCCAGCAGCTTCGGACAGGGGGTGTCTGAGGCGTACGAGCAGTACTTC
>-|-|15|TRBV11-2|TRBJ2-3
CASSFSGHEGDTQYF
TGTGCCAGCAGCTTTAGCGGACACGAAGGAGATACGCAGTATTTT
>TRBD1|-|16|TRBV5-1|TRBJ1-6
CASSYSEGQGTSPLHF
TGCGCCAGCAGTTACAGCGAGGGACAGGGAACTTCACCCCTCCACTTT
>-|-|15|TRBV6-1|TRBJ1-2
CASSEGALSYYGYTF
TGTGCCAGCAGTGAAGGGGCTTTGAGTTATTATGGCTACACCTTC
>-|-|14|TRBV29-1|TRBJ1-5
CSAIGHGLNQPQHF
TGCAGCGCAATAGGACACGGGTTAAATCAGCCCCAGCATTTT
>-|-|13|TRBV5-4|TRBJ2-1
CASGGRGANEQFF
TGTGCCAGCGGAGGGAGGGGGGCGAATGAGCAGTTCTTC
>-|few|12|TRBV30|TRBJ1-1
CAWNPGNTEAFF
TGTGCCTGGAACCCAGGGAACACTGAAGCTTTCTTT
>TRBD2|-|19|TRBV7-6|TRBJ2-7
CASSLAANSGTGGAYEQYF
TGTGCCAGCAGCTTAGCGGCCAATTCCGGGACTGGGGGGGCCTACGAGCAGTACTTC
>-|-|13|TRBV10-3|TRBJ1-1
CAICREGDTEAFF
TGTGCCATCTGCCGAGAAGGCGACACTGAAGCTTTCTTT
>-|once|17|TRBV19|TRBJ1-3
CASSIGHRSSSGNTIYF
TGTGCCAGTAGTATTGGTCACAGGTCGAGCTCTGGAAACACCATATATTTT
>TRBD2|-|16|TRBV11-3|TRBJ2-1
CASSLGLAGGPREQFF
TGTGCCAGCAGCTTAGGGTTAGCGGGGGGGCCGCGTGAGCAGTTCTTC
>TRBD2|-|14|TRBV5-4|TRBJ2-5
CASTPAGGQETQYF
TGTGCCAGCACCCCAGCGGGGGGCCAAGAGACCCAGTACTTC
>-|medium-sized|14|TRBV6-5|TRBJ2-2
CASSYDSGTGELFF
TGTGCCAGCAGTTACGATAGTGGCACCGGGGAGCTGTTTTTT
>-|-|11|TRBV29-1|TRBJ1-1
CSGTRETEAFF
TGCAGCGGCACCAGGGAGACTGAAGCTTTCTTT
>-|-|13|TRBV29-1|TRBJ2-7
CSVVGQGTYEQYF
TGCAGCGTTGTGGGGCAGGGGACGTACGAGCAGTACTTC
>-|-|15|TRBV30|TRBJ1-3
CAWMNRRHSGNTIYF
TGTGCCTGGATGAACAGGCGACACTCTGGAAACACCATATATTTT
>-|-|16|TRBV5-1|TRBJ2-5
CASSGAGRSNQETQYF
TGCGCCAGCAGCGGGGCGGGCCGCTCAAACCAAGAGACCCAGTACTTC
>TRBD1|-|15|TRBV5-1|TRBJ2-7
CASSFPGTGLYEQYF
TGCGCCAGCAGCTTCCCCGGGACAGGGCTCTACGAGCAGTACTTC
>-|-|15|TRBV7-6|TRBJ1-2
CASSLGQGANYGYTF
TGTGCCAGCAGCCTGGGCCAGGGTGCTAACTATGGCTACACCTTC
>-|once|15|TRBV14|TRBJ1-2
CASSQALSRGSGYTF
TGTGCCAGCAGCCAAGCTTTATCCAGGGGCAGTGGCTACACCTTC
>-|-|16|TRBV7-2|TRBJ1-4
CASNLNPPTAGEKLFF
TGTGCCAGCAATCTAAATCCCCCGACGGCCGGTGAAAAACTGTTTTTT
>TRBD1|-|17|TRBV27|TRBJ1-5
CASSFTATGEINQPQHF
TGTGCCAGCAGTTTTACCGCGACAGGGGAAATCAATCAGCCCCAGCATTTT
>-|-|14|TRBV4-3|TRBJ1-1
CASSQDPGRTEAFF
TGCGCCAGCAGCCAAGATCCGGGCAGGACTGAAGCTTTCTTT
>-|-|13|TRBV5-1|TRBJ1-2
CASSSTGNYGYTF
TGCGCCAGCAGCTCGACGGGGAACTATGGCTACACCTTC
>-|-|15|TRBV10-3|TRBJ1-1
CAIREIGNSNTEAFF
TGTGCCATCAGAGAAATCGGGAACTCTAACACTGAAGCTTTCTTT
>-|-|11|TRBV28|TRBJ1-3
CASSYEDTIYF
TGTGCCAGCAGCTACGAGGACACCATATATTTT
>-|-|14|TRBV2|TRBJ2-3
CASSASESPDTQYF
TGTGCCAGCAGTGCTAGCGAGTCCCCAGATACGCAGTATTTT